This T cell receptor (beta chain) was found in a study of T cell responses to AZD1222 COVID-19 vaccine. Some clones are missing from TCRdb's copy, which holds only in-frame ones; the method was immunoSEQ multiplex PCR. The table lists roughly 160,000 clones, around 94% of them singletons. With regard to this clone: Its antigen is not identified.

CDR1 LNHDA and CDR2 SQIVND come from the germline V gene (reference sequence). This CDR3 has 17 amino acids. The V gene end was trimmed by 1 base and the J gene end by 0 bases; junction bases not matched to a gene: 4. Study-wide results and limits: A mostly white British donor set with more females was recruited, and clonal diversity was possibly underestimated. Repertoire sampling occurred only after the peak T cell response.

This material consisted of peripheral blood, taken on day 0 of AZD1222 vaccination. The chain carries TRBV19 and TRBJ1-1; 11 bases match TRBD1. This TCR came from an adult in good health. The CDR3 DNA follows: TGTGCCAGTAGTATAGTCCCGGGACAGGGGGTGAACACTGAAGCTTTCTTT. Translating it yields CASSIVPGQGVNTEAFF.